The 27 T cell receptor beta chains in this list originate from one sample, sequenced in a study of T cell repertoires in aging, cancer and after chemotherapy. Amplification of TCR beta used genomic DNA extracted from peripheral blood. Multiplex touch-down PCR with TRB-A/B primers amplified rearranged V-D-J TRB sequences. TCRdb processed the multiplex PCR reads anew with MiXCR; each CDR3 protein has one entry. The sample yields 10,000 to 13,000 distinct CDR3 sequences, roughly a quarter seen once. The sample was blood. The source is a human donor in good health.

The chain links TRBV5-6 to TRBJ1-4; possibly TRBD1 for D (6 bases). Between the trimmed V and J ends, which lost 0 bases and 8 bases, there was a span of 14 bases. In germline, CDR1 is SGHDT, CDR2 YYEEEE. This CDR3 contains 15 residues. The CDR3 bases are TGTGCCAGCAGCTTGGAGGGGGGCCGGAGGGAAAAACTGTTTTTT. Translated: CASSLEGGRREKLFF.

Notes on this clonotype: A much bigger clone sits one base away, suggesting this may be a read error. V is TRBV6-5 and J is TRBJ2-3, with D perhaps matching TRBD1 (5 bases). The germline V gene has CDR1 MNHEY and CDR2 SVGAGI. V gave up 5 bases and J gave up 1 base, with 10 bases separating them. The CDR3 length is 14 residues. The CDR3 bases are TGTGCCAGCAGTGTCGTCAGGGGCACAGATACGCAGTATTTT. The encoded protein is CASSVVRGTDTQYF.

This clonotype has a handful of counts. The V call is TRBV7-9, the J call TRBJ2-3, with TRBD2 identical over 9 bases. V lost 6 bases to trimming and J lost 2 bases; unmatched junction nucleotides: 9. CDR1 and CDR2 (germline): SEHNR, FQNEAQ (reference sequence). This CDR3 is 16 amino acids long. This CDR3 reads CASSSLAGELTDTQYF. The CDR3 DNA is TGTGCCAGCAGTTCTTTAGCGGGGGAACTCACAGATACGCAGTATTTT.

This clonotype has just a few counts. The chain is built from TRBV20-1 and TRBJ2-5, with D perhaps TRBD1 (6 bases). The CDR3 contains 17 residues. Trimming shortened V by 0 bases and J by 5 bases, and 22 bases separated the two germline ends. The V gene's germline CDR1 is DFQATT and CDR2 SNEGSKA (reference sequence). The CDR3: CSARDKVGNRAYETQYF. The DNA for the CDR3 is TGCAGTGCTAGAGATAAGGTCGGGAACAGGGCCTATGAGACCCAGTACTTC.

This clonotype was recorded a few times. The gene calls are TRBV7-2 and TRBJ2-7, with D perhaps matching TRBD2 (5 bases). The length of the CDR3 is 14 residues. CDR1 SGHTA and CDR2 FQGNSA come from the germline V gene. V lost 5 bases to trimming and J lost 2 bases, with 13 bases between them. The CDR3 coding sequence is TGTGCCAGCAGCACCGGACTGGCCCCCTACGAGCAGTACTTC. This translates into CASSTGLAPYEQYF.

This clonotype was observed once. This CDR3 reads CASSQEWTVNEQFF. As DNA, the CDR3 is TGTGCCAGCTCACAAGAGTGGACCGTGAATGAGCAGTTCTTC. The chain joins TRBV18 to TRBJ2-1, with no clear D. V lost 4 bases and J lost 7, with 14 bases in between. The germline V gene encodes CDR1 KGHSH and CDR2 LQKENI. This CDR3 region has 14 residues.

The V and J genes are TRBV18 and TRBJ1-2; perhaps TRBD1 as D (5 bases). The length of the CDR3 is 13 residues. The V end was cut by 3 bases, the J end by 3 bases, with 8 bases between. Germline CDR1 KGHSH, CDR2 LQKENI. The CDR3: CASSPTGDYGYTF. The CDR3 nucleotides read TGTGCCAGCTCACCTACAGGAGACTATGGCTACACCTTC.

This clonotype was seen only a few times. CDR3 loop: CASSQETPATDTQYF. The DNA of the CDR3 is TGCGCCAGCAGCCAAGAAACCCCCGCGACAGATACGCAGTATTTT. The V gene is TRBV4-1, the J gene TRBJ2-3; D is unresolved. Looked up from germline, CDR1 is MGHRA and CDR2 is YSYEKL. CDR3 size: 15 residues. V was trimmed by 0 bases and J by 3 bases, leaving 10 bases between them.

This chain links TRBV11-3 with TRBJ2-3; 8 bases match TRBD2. Germline CDR1 is SGHNT and CDR2 is YENEEA. The V and J ends lost 3 bases and 5 bases, in that order; junction bases with no gene match: 7. The CDR3 runs 15 residues. CDR3 amino acids: CASSFGGARGDTQYF. The CDR3 DNA reads as TGTGCCAGCAGCTTCGGGGGGGCGCGTGGAGATACGCAGTATTTT.

This chain uses TRBV20-1 with TRBJ2-5, with 8 bases fitting TRBD2. Losses at the gene ends were 3 bases for V and 0 bases for J; bases not matched to a gene: 3. The CDR3 is 14 amino acids. Germline lookup yields CDR1 DFQATT and CDR2 SNEGSKA (reference sequence). The CDR3 sequence: CSASSSGDQETQYF. The CDR3 DNA follows: TGCAGTGCTAGTAGTAGCGGGGACCAAGAGACCCAGTACTTC.

This clonotype rates as medium-sized. The gene calls are TRBV29-1 and TRBJ2-7; 8 nucleotides line up with TRBD1. V gave up 7 bases and J gave up 2 bases; unmatched junction bases: 4. In germline, CDR1 is SQVTM, CDR2 ANQGSEA. This CDR3 has 12 residues. CDR3 nucleotides: TGCAGCGCCGGACAGGGTACCTACGAGCAGTACTTC. Protein product: CSAGQGTYEQYF.

This chain joins TRBV6-1 and TRBJ2-5; D gene ambiguous. Trimming shortened V by 5 bases and J by 2 bases, and 6 bases separated the two germline ends. In germline, CDR1 is MNHNS, CDR2 SASEGT. The CDR3 spans 12 residues. CDR3 amino acids: CASSNPQETQYF. CDR3 DNA: TGTGCCAGCAGTAACCCGCAAGAGACCCAGTACTTC.

In its sample, this clonotype was seen a few times. The chain uses TRBV2 and TRBJ1-1, with D hard to call. Trimming pared 6 bases from V and 0 bases from J, leaving 11 bases between. This CDR3 has 14 residues. Germline CDR1 SNHLY, CDR2 FYNNEI. CDR3 sequence: CASSEMGMNTEAFF. CDR3 nucleotide sequence: TGTGCCAGCAGCGAGATGGGTATGAACACTGAAGCTTTCTTT.

The chain links TRBV7-6 to TRBJ2-5; 9 nucleotides align to TRBD1. Per germline, CDR1 SGHVS and CDR2 FNYEAQ. V gave up 5 bases and J gave up 5 bases; unmatched junction bases: 18. The CDR3 sequence is 18 residues long. Written as DNA, the CDR3 is TGTGCCAGCAGCCAGGCCCCCCTAACAGGGGGCAGTGGGGAGACCCAGTACTTC. Residues: CASSQAPLTGGSGETQYF.

This clonotype occurred a few times. The V gene is TRBV5-6, the J gene TRBJ2-1, with a tentative D call TRBD2 (5 bases). CDR3 length: 12 residues. Germline CDR1 reads SGHDT; CDR2 reads YYEEEE. Trimming stripped 1 base from V and 8 bases from J, with 7 bases between. CDR3 amino acids: CASSLLADEQFF. The CDR3 bases are TGTGCCAGCAGCTTGCTAGCTGATGAGCAGTTCTTC.

A few counts support this clonotype. The chain joins TRBV5-6 to TRBJ2-7; 7 positions agree with TRBD1. The CDR3 is 16 residues long. CDR1 SGHDT and CDR2 YYEEEE come from the germline V gene. J lost 3 bases, V lost 5 bases, and 14 bases had no gene match. CDR3 loop: CASRSFWKGAIYEQYF. CDR3 DNA sequence: TGTGCCAGCAGATCATTCTGGAAGGGGGCCATCTACGAGCAGTACTTC.

V and J are TRBV6-6 and TRBJ2-5, with D uncertain. The CDR3 covers 15 residues. Trimming took 7 bases from V and 0 from J, leaving 15 bases between them. Germline V gene sequence: CDR1 MNHNY, CDR2 SVGAGI (reference sequence). The CDR3 nucleotides are TGTGCCAGCAAGGACGGACCCGCGTACCAAGAGACCCAGTACTTC. Translated, it gives CASKDGPAYQETQYF.

This clonotype came up a few times. The rearrangement uses TRBV11-2 and TRBJ2-2; the D is unclear. The CDR3 has 15 amino acids. Per germline, CDR1 SGHAT and CDR2 FQNNGV. V gave up 0 bases and J gave up 1 base, with 6 bases separating them. CDR3 sequence: CASSLDWGNTGELFF. CDR3 bases: TGTGCCAGCAGCTTAGATTGGGGGAACACCGGGGAGCTGTTTTTT.

This clonotype has only a few counts. The chain combines TRBV6-2 or TRBV6-3 with TRBJ1-1; maybe TRBD1 (5 bases). The V end lost 6 bases, the J end lost 3 bases, and 14 bases lay between the germline ends. The CDR3 is 14 residues long. Germline V lookup: CDR1 MNHEY, CDR2 SVGEGT. CDR3 sequence reads: CASSPSRGDTEAFF. The CDR3, as DNA: TGTGCCAGCAGCCCCTCGAGAGGGGACACTGAAGCTTTCTTT.

This clonotype has a handful of counts. V and J are TRBV27 and TRBJ2-4; 10 nucleotides agree with TRBD1. Germline loops: CDR1 MNHEY, CDR2 SMNVEV (reference sequence). The V and J ends lost 0 bases and 6 bases, in that order; junction bases with no gene match: 17. CDR3 length: 20 amino acids. The CDR3 DNA is TGTGCCAGCAGTTTATCGGGCATTGGAGGGCGACAGGGGGCGCTAAACATTCAGTACTTC. As protein: CASSLSGIGGRQGALNIQYF.

A note on this clonotype: The germline gene is not matched at one end of the junction; a read error may be the cause. The CDR3 region has the DNA TGTGCCAGCAGTTCTCTCGGGACAGGGTACACAGGTACGCAGTATTTT. This translates into CASSSLGTGYTGTQYF. The chain joins TRBV6-5 to TRBJ2-3; 9 nucleotides match TRBD1. The CDR3 extends over 16 amino acids. Germline V CDR1 and CDR2: MNHEY, SVGAGI.

The chain is built from TRBV20-1 and TRBJ2-5; 12 bases fit TRBD2. The CDR3 is 13 residues long. CDR1 and CDR2 from the germline V gene are DFQATT and SNEGSKA (reference sequence). The trim removed 2 bases at V and 5 bases at J, leaving 0 bases unmatched. CDR3 sequence (DNA): TGCAGTGCTAGACTAGCGGGGGGGGAGACCCAGTACTTC. Encoded protein: CSARLAGGETQYF.

Judged by abundance, this clonotype is medium-sized. V and J are TRBV19 and TRBJ1-4; D possibly corresponds to TRBD1 (5 bases). V lost 5 bases to trimming and J lost 4 bases, with 20 bases between them. The CDR3 extends over 17 amino acids. CDR1 LNHDA and CDR2 SQIVND come from the germline V gene (reference sequence). In DNA form, the CDR3 reads TGTGCCAGTAGTGACCCGGGACTCAAGACCCTTAATGAAAAACTGTTTTTT. The encoded protein is CASSDPGLKTLNEKLFF.

This clonotype was detected a few times. The chain joins TRBV6-5 to TRBJ2-3; D call uncertain. Trimming removed 3 bases from V and 10 bases from J, with 14 bases in between. CDR1 is MNHEY, CDR2 SVGAGI, per germline. The CDR3 is 13 amino acids. In DNA, the CDR3 is TGTGCCAGCAGTTATGGCCCCACCTTTCCGCAGTATTTT. Translation gives CASSYGPTFPQYF.

The CDR3 spells CASSSSGDHTDTQYF. The CDR3 nucleotides are TGCGCCAGCAGTAGTAGCGGGGACCACACAGATACGCAGTATTTT. This sequence joins TRBV10-1 and TRBJ2-3, with 8 positions matching TRBD2. Germline assignment: CDR1 WNHNN and CDR2 SYGVQD (reference sequence). V was clipped by 5 bases and J by 2 bases; unmatched bases: 6. There are 15 residues in the CDR3.

This clonotype was detected only a few times. V and J are TRBV10-3 and TRBJ1-1; D unclear. The ends were cut back, 10 bases at V and 1 base at J, with 10 bases in the middle. Germline V CDR1 and CDR2: ENHRY, SYGVKD. The CDR3 loop spans 12 amino acids. The CDR3 loop reads CATNGPNTEAFF. CDR3 DNA sequence: TGTGCCACTAACGGACCGAACACTGAAGCTTTCTTT.

This clonotype is classed as medium-sized. This rearrangement joins TRBV15 to TRBJ2-7; D may correspond to TRBD1 or TRBD2 (5 bases each). This CDR3 has 16 amino acids. V lost 5 bases, J lost 5 bases, and 22 bases lay in between. CDR1 is LNHNV, CDR2 YYDKDF, per germline (reference sequence). The CDR3 DNA reads TGTGCCACCAGCGAAACCCGGGACGGGGTAATTGACGAGCAGTACTTC. Protein product: CATSETRDGVIDEQYF.